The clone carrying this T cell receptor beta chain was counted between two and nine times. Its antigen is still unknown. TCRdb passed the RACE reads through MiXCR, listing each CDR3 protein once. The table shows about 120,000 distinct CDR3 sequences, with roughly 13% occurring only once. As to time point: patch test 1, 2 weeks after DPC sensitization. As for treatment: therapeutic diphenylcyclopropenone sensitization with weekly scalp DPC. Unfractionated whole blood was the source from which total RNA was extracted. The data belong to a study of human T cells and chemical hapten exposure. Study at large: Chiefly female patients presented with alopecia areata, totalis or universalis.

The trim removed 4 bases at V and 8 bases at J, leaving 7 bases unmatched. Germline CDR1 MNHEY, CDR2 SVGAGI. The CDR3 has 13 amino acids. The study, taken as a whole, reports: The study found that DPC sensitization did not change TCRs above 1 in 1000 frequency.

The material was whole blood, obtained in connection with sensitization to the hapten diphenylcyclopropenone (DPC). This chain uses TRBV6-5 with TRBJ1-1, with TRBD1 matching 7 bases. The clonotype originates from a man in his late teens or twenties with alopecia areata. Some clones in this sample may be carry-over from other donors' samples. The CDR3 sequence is CASSLTTGMEAFF. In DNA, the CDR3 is TGTGCCAGCAGTTTAACGACAGGGATGGAAGCTTTCTTT.